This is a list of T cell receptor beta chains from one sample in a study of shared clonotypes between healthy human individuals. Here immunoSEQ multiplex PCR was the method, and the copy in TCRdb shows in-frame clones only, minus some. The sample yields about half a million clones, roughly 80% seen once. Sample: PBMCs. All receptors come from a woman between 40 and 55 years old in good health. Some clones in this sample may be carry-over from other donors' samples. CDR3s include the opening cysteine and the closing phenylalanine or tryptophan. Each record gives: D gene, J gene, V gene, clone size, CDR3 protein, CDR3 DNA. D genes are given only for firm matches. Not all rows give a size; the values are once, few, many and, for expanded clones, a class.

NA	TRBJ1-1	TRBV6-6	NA	CASRQGNTEAFF	TGTGCCAGCAGACAGGGGAACACTGAAGCTTTCTTT
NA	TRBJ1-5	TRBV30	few	CAWSVQGGQPQHF	TGTGCCTGGAGTGTGCAGGGAGGTCAGCCCCAGCATTTT
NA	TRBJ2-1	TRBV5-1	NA	CASSLALTDNEQFF	TGCGCCAGCAGCTTGGCTTTGACAGACAATGAGCAGTTCTTC
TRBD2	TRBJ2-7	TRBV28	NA	CASSLARASGTYEQYF	TGTGCCAGCAGTTTAGCTCGGGCTAGCGGGACCTACGAGCAGTACTTC
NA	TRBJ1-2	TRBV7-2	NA	CASSSQTGGVNYGYTF	TGTGCCAGCAGCTCACAGACAGGTGGGGTTAACTATGGCTACACCTTC
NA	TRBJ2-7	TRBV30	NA	CAWSQDMGLYEQYF	TGTGCCTGGAGTCAAGACATGGGGCTATACGAGCAGTACTTC
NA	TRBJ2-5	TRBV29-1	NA	CSVERLAQETQYF	TGCAGCGTGGAGAGACTCGCTCAAGAGACCCAGTACTTC
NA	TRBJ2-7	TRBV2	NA	CASSPGSYEQYF	TGTGCCAGCAGTCCAGGGAGTTACGAGCAGTACTTC
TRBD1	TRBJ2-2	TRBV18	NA	CASSRQPGQGIGELFF	TGTGCCAGCTCACGGCAACCGGGACAGGGGATCGGGGAGCTGTTTTTT
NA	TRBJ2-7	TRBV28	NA	CASSLLSAYEQYF	TGTGCCAGCAGTTTGTTATCGGCTTACGAGCAGTACTTC
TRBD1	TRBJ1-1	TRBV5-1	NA	CASSLGQGYTEAFF	TGCGCCAGCAGCTTGGGACAGGGATACACTGAAGCTTTCTTT
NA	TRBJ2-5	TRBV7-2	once	CASSRGPSVVQTQYF	TGTGCCAGCAGCCGCGGGCCTAGCGTCGTACAGACCCAGTACTTC
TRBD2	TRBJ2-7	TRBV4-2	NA	CASSQDRGRDEQYF	TGTGCCAGCAGCCAAGATAGAGGGAGGGACGAGCAGTACTTC
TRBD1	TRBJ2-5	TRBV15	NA	CATSRDRQGETQYF	TGTGCCACCAGCAGAGATCGACAGGGGGAGACCCAGTACTTC
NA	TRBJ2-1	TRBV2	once	CASSVASVSYNEQFF	TGTGCCAGCAGTGTTGCTAGCGTCTCCTACAATGAGCAGTTCTTC
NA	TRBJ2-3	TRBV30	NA	CAWRRLPSDTQYF	TGTGCCTGGAGGAGACTACCTTCAGATACGCAGTATTTT
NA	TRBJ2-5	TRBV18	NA	CASSPVAGRMGQETQYF	TGTGCCAGCTCACCAGTAGCCGGAAGGATGGGGCAAGAGACCCAGTACTTC
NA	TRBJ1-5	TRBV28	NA	CASTLTVMGPQPQHF	TGTGCCAGCACCCTGACAGTTATGGGACCACAGCCCCAGCATTTT
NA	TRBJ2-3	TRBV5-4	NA	CASSLGRPSTDTQYF	TGTGCCAGCAGCTTGGGACGGCCTAGCACAGATACGCAGTATTTT
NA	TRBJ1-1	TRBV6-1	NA	CASSEAWDITEAFF	TGTGCCAGCAGTGAAGCTTGGGATATAACTGAAGCTTTCTTT
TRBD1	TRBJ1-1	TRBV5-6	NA	CASSFRDRVNTEAFF	TGTGCCAGCAGCTTTCGGGACAGGGTGAACACTGAAGCTTTCTTT
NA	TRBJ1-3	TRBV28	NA	CASKRPPGASGNTIYF	TGTGCCAGCAAGAGACCTCCAGGAGCCTCTGGAAACACCATATATTTT
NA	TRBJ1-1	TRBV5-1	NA	CASSLQGNTEAFF	TGCGCCAGCAGCCTACAGGGGAACACTGAAGCTTTCTTT
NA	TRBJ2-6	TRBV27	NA	CASSLTANSGANVLTF	TGTGCCAGCAGTTTAACGGCAAACTCTGGGGCCAACGTCCTGACTTTC
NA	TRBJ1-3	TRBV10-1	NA	CASSDWVGTGNTIYF	TGCGCCAGCAGTGACTGGGTCGGCACTGGAAACACCATATATTTT
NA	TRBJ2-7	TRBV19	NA	CASSMGGDRAFYEQYF	TGTGCCAGTAGTATGGGGGGCGACAGAGCGTTCTACGAGCAGTACTTC